This T cell receptor (beta chain) was captured in a study of blood T cells in healthy people across ages. Study-wide findings and caveats: Unknown donor CMV status possibly confounded expanded clonotype changes. Those diversity estimates obtained from one million T cells were thought to be underestimates.

CDR1 is SNHLY, CDR2 FYNNEI, per germline. This CDR3 has 15 amino acids. V lost 3 bases, J lost 0 bases, and 9 bases lay in between. Each donor was a healthy Caucasian individual from Russia, aged roughly 6 to 95. Comments on this clonotype: What it recognizes is unknown.

Together with a sample-barcoded 5' primer, a J-beta primer mix was included in a second PCR lasting roughly 6 to 12 cycles. Each CDR3 protein gets one entry after TCRdb re-called the 5' RACE reads with MiXCR. The table shows roughly 680,000 distinct CDR3 sequences, with around half occurring only once. The sample comprised blood. This clonotype originated in a woman in her fifties or sixties in good health. The chain joins TRBV2 to TRBJ2-1; D possibly corresponds to TRBD2 (5 bases). CDR3 sequence (DNA): TGTGCCAGCAGTGATACTAGTCGCTCCTACAATGAGCAGTTCTTC. Encoded protein: CASSDTSRSYNEQFF. The full variable domain, completed using reference TRBV2 and TRBJ2-1, is EPEVTQTPSHQVTQMGQEVILRCVPISNHLYFYWYRQILGQKVEFLVSFYNNEISEKSEIFDDQFSVERPDGSNFTLKIRSTKLEDSAMYFCASSDTSRSYNEQFFGPGTRLTVL.